This entry describes one T cell receptor (beta chain). This entry belongs to a study of blood T cell repertoires in COVID-19. Overall study: T cells, B-cell-depleted T cells, or PBMCs provided the cDNA or gDNA that served as material.

Clones were read by immunoSEQ multiplex PCR, and TCRdb kept only the in-frame ones, dropping some. The sample has about 400,000 clones, 80% to 90% seen once; the top ten hold 1.5% to 2.5%. Clinical history reported by participants formed the basis on which cohorts were assigned. The receptor comes from a man aged 35 to 55 in a cohort exposed to, infected with or recovered from COVID-19 (not recorded which). Specimen: PBMCs or T cells enriched from blood (not recorded which).

CDR3 nucleotide sequence: TGCAGCGTATTCACAGGGAGTTCATTAGATACGCAGTATTTT. The encoded protein is CSVFTGSSLDTQYF. J is TRBJ2-3 and V is TRBV29-1; D perhaps matches TRBD1 (6 bases). There are 14 residues in the CDR3. CDR1 is SQVTM and CDR2 is ANQGSEA in the germline V gene. Trimming cost V 6 bases and J 5 bases, with 18 bases left between them.